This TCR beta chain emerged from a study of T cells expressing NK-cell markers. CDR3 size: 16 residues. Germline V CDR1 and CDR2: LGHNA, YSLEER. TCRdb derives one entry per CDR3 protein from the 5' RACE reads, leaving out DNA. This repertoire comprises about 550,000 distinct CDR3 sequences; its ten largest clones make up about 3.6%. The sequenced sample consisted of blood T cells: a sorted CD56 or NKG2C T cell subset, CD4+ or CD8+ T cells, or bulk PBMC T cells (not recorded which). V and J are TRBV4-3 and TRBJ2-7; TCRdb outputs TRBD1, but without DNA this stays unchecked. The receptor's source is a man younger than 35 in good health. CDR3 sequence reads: CASSQGGTGGGHEQYF.